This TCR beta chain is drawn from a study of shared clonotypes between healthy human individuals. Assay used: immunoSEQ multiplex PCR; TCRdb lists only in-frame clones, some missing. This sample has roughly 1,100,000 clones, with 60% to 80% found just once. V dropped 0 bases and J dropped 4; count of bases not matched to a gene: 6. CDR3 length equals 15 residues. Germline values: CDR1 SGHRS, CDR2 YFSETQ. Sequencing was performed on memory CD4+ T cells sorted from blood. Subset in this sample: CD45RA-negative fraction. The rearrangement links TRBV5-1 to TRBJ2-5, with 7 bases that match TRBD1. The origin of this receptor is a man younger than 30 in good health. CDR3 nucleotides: TGCGCCAGCAGCTTGGAGGGGGCGCAGGTAGAGACCCAGTACTTC. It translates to CASSLEGAQVETQYF.